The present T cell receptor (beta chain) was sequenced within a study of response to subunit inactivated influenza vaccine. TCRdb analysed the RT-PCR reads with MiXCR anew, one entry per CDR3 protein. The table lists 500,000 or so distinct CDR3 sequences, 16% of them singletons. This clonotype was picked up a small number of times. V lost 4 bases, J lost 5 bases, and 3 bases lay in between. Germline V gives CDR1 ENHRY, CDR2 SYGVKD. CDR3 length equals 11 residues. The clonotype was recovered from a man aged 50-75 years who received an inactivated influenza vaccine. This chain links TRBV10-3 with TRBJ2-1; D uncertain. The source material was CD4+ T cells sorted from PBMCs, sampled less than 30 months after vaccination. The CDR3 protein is CAISADNEQFF. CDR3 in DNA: TGTGCCATCAGTGCCGACAATGAGCAGTTCTTC.